Detailed here is one TCR beta chain. A much larger clonotype is one base distant, so this may be a read error. This CDR3 spans 12 amino acids. Germline CDR1 and CDR2: SGDLS and YYNGEE. This record comes from a study of blood T cells in healthy people across ages. A second about 6 to 12 cycle PCR used barcoded and J-beta primers. TCRdb analysed the 5' RACE reads with MiXCR anew, one entry per CDR3 protein. The sample consists of just under 900,000 distinct CDR3 sequences, 29% of them appearing once. The sequenced material came from blood. The chain combines TRBV9 with TRBJ2-1; D unresolved. The origin of this receptor is an elderly woman in good health. This CDR3 is CASGVDVDEQFF. Here the CDR3 DNA reads TGTGCCAGCGGCGTAGATGTGGATGAGCAGTTCTTC.